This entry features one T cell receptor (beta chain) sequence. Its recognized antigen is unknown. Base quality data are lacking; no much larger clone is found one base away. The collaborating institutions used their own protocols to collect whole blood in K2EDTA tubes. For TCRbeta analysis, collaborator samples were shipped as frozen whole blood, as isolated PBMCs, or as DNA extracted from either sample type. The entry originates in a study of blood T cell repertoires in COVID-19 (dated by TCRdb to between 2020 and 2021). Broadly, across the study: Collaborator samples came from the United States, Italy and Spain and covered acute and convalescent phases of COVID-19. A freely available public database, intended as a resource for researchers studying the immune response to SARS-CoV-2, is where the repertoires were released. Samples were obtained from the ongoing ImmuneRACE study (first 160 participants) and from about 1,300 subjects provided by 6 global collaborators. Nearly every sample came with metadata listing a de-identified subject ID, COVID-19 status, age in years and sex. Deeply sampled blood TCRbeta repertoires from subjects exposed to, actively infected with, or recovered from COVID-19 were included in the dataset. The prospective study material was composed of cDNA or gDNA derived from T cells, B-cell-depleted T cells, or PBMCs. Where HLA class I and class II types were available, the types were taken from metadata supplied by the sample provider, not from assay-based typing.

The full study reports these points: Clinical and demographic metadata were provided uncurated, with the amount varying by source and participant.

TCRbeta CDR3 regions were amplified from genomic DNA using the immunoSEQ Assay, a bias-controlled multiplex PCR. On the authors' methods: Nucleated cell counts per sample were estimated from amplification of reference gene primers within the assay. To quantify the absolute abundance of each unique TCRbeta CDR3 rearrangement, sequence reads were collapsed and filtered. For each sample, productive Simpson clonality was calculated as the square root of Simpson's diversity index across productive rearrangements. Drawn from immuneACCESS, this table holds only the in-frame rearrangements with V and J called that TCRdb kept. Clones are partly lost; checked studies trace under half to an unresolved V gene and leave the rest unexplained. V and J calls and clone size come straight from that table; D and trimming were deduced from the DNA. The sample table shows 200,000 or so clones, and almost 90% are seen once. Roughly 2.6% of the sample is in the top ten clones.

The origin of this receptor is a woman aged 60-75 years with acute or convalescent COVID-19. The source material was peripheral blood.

The CDR3 in this case is CATSDYRPGKETQYF. The nucleotides are TGTGCCACCAGTGATTATAGACCGGGTAAAGAGACCCAGTACTTC. The chain is encoded by TRBV24-1 joined to TRBJ2-5; no D gene is confidently identified. Measured from the cysteine to the phenylalanine, the CDR3 is 15 residues long. Only the CDR3 DNA stays, 45 bases, in frame from base 1. CDR1 and CDR2 are drawn from the germline V gene: KGHDR, SFDVKD. V drops 2 bases and J drops 3 bases, leaving 12 bases in between.